This T cell receptor beta chain was sequenced during a study of blood T cell repertoires in COVID-19. Study-level background: Samples representing acute and convalescent COVID-19 were sourced from the United States, Italy and Spain. In each case, the material was cDNA or gDNA derived from T cells, B-cell-depleted T cells, or PBMCs.

The germline CDR1 and CDR2 sequences are LGHDT and YNNKEL (reference sequence). The CDR3 covers 18 residues. After removal of 0 bases from V and 5 bases from J, the junction contained 11 bases not matched to a gene. Libraries were prepared by immunoSEQ multiplex PCR; TCRdb keeps only in-frame clonotypes and omits some of them. The table shows approximately 190,000 clones, with about four fifths occurring only once. Participant reports of clinical history set cohort assignment. The study recruited exposed participants who had met a COVID-19 case within 2 weeks before entry. The source material was PBMCs or T cells enriched from blood (not recorded which). This receptor was taken from a young woman who had been exposed to COVID-19. The chain links TRBV3-1 (or the pseudogene TRBV3-2) to TRBJ2-2; 8 bases are shared with TRBD2. Here the CDR3 DNA reads TGTGCCAGCAGCCAAGAGGGTTTCGGGGGGGCTTATACCGGGGAGCTGTTTTTT. Protein sequence: CASSQEGFGGAYTGELFF.